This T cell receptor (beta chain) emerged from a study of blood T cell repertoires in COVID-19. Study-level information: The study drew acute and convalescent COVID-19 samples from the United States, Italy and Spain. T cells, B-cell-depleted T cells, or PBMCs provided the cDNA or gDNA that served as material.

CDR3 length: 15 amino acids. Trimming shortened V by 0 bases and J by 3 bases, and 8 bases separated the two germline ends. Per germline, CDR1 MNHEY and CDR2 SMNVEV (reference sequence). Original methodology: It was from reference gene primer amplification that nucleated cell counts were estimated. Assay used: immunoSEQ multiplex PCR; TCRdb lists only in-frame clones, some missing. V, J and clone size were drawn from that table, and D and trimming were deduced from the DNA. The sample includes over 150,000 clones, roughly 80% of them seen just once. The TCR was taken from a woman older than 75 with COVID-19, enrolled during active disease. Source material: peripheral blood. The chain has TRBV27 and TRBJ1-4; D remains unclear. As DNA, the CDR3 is TGTGCCAGCAGTTTATCGCGGGCAGCTAATGAAAAACTGTTTTTT. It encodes CASSLSRAANEKLFF.